This TCR beta chain was documented in a study of siplizumab effects on memory and regulatory T cells. General study findings and limits: Siplizumab, the agent tested, significantly reduced alloreactive sequences traceable to unstimulated CD4+ memory cells.

As for this clone: Its antigen is not known.

CDR3 length: 15 residues. CDR1 SQVTM and CDR2 ANQGSEA come from the germline V gene. Trimming removed 0 bases from V and 2 bases from J, with 14 bases in between. TCRdb's copy holds only in-frame clones and misses some; the assay was immunoSEQ multiplex PCR. Of roughly 62,000 clones listed, 93% are singletons. The sample was CD8+ T cells sorted from blood. The chain joins TRBV29-1 to TRBJ2-7; D is undetermined. This TCR was sampled from a human donor in good health. The chain's CDR3 is CSVEDPREAAYEQYF. The CDR3 bases are TGCAGCGTTGAAGACCCTAGAGAAGCCGCCTACGAGCAGTACTTC.